The T cell receptor beta chain under discussion was sequenced for a study of blood T cell repertoires in COVID-19. Study information: COVID-19 samples collected from the United States, Italy and Spain covered acute and convalescent phases. Sources were T cells, B-cell-depleted T cells, or PBMCs; the material itself was cDNA or gDNA.

In the original analysis: How many nucleated cells were present was estimated from reference gene primer amplification. Here immunoSEQ multiplex PCR was the method, and the copy in TCRdb shows in-frame clones only, minus some. V and J calls and clone size come straight from that table; D and trimming were deduced from the DNA. This sample yields roughly 250,000 clones, of which 70% to 85% are seen a single time; 3% to 3.5% belongs to the top ten. Sequenced material: peripheral blood. This TCR came from a woman at least 80 years old with acute or convalescent COVID-19.

The CDR3 nucleotides are TGTGCCAGCAGCCCCACCCCGCAGACAGGTTATGGCTACACCTTC. This gives the protein CASSPTPQTGYGYTF. The chain carries TRBV7-6 and TRBJ1-2; a possible D gene is TRBD1 (6 bases). The CDR3 loop spans 15 amino acids. The germline V gene encodes CDR1 SGHVS and CDR2 FNYEAQ. V gave up 5 bases and J gave up 5 bases, with 18 bases separating them.